Below, one T cell receptor (beta chain) is given with its context. Its antigen remains unknown. These data are taken from a study of blood T cells in healthy people across ages. A sample-barcoded 5' primer and a J-beta primer mix were used in a second PCR of roughly 7 to 11 cycles. MiXCR, applied by TCRdb to the 5' RACE reads, yields one record per CDR3 protein. Seen here are some 690,000 distinct CDR3 sequences, 22% observed once, and the top ten hold less than 25%. Findings and caveats of the study: The authors considered diversity estimates from one million T cells to be underestimates.

Sequences were obtained from blood. The TCR was taken from a man between 70 and 80 years old in good health.

The CDR3 coding sequence is TGTGCCAGCAAAATTACCCGGGACAGCTACGAGCAGTACTTC. It specifies CASKITRDSYEQYF. The chain uses TRBV12-3 or TRBV12-4 and TRBJ2-7; 7 bases map to TRBD1. The CDR3 consists of 14 residues. V lost 7 bases to trimming and J lost 3 bases; unmatched junction nucleotides: 9.